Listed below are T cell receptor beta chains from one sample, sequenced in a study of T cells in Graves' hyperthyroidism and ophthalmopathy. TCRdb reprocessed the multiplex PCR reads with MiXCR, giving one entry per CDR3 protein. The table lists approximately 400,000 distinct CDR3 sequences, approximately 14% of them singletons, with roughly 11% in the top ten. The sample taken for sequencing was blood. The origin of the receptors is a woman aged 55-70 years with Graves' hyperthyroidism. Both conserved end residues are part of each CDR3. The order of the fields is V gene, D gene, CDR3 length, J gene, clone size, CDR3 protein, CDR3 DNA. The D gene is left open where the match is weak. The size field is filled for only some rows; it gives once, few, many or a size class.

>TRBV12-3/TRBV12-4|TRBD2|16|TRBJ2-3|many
CASSRTSGGSTDTQYF
TGTGCCAGCAGCCGAACTAGCGGAGGGAGCACAGATACGCAGTATTTT
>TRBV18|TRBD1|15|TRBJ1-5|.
CASSPGQGANQPQHF
TGTGCCAGCTCGCCGGGACAGGGGGCGAATCAGCCCCAGCATTTT
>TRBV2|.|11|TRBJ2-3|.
CASNTQDTQYF
TGTGCCAGCAATACCCAGGATACGCAGTATTTT
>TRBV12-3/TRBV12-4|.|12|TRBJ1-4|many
CASRRTGEKLFF
TGTGCCAGCAGACGAACCGGCGAAAAACTGTTTTTT
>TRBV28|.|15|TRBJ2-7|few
CASKISRQDPYEQYF
TGTGCCAGCAAAATATCCCGCCAGGACCCCTACGAGCAGTACTTC
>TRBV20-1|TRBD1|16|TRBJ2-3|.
CSAFFGGQGASDTQYF
TGCAGTGCTTTCTTCGGGGGACAGGGGGCCTCAGATACGCAGTATTTT
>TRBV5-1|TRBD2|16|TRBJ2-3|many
CASQPGLAGPTDTQYF
TGCGCCAGCCAGCCGGGGCTAGCGGGACCCACAGATACGCAGTATTTT
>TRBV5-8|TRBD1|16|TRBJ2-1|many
CASSIPGQGAYNEQFF
TGTGCCAGCAGCATACCGGGACAGGGGGCGTACAATGAGCAGTTCTTC
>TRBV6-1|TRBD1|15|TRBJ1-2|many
CASSFPGQGDYGYTF
TGTGCCAGCAGCTTTCCGGGACAGGGGGACTATGGCTACACCTTC
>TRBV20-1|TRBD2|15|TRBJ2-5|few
CSAPGLAGTGRPQYF
TGCAGTGCTCCCGGACTAGCGGGTACCGGGAGACCCCAGTACTTC
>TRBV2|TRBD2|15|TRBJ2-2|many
CASSETSGHTGELFF
TGTGCCAGCAGTGAGACTAGCGGTCACACCGGGGAGCTGTTTTTT
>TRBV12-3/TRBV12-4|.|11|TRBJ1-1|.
CASSLGRTAFF
TGTGCCAGCAGTTTGGGACGCACAGCTTTCTTT
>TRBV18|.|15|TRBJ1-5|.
CASSPGTDSNQPQHF
TGTGCCAGCTCACCCGGGACGGATAGCAATCAGCCCCAGCATTTT
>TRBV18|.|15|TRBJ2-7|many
CASSPTAGSSYEQYF
TGTGCCAGCTCACCAACTGCGGGAAGCTCCTACGAGCAGTACTTC
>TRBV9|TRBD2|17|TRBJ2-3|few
CASSVGGSGRLRDTQYF
TGTGCCAGCAGCGTAGGAGGTAGCGGGAGATTGAGAGATACGCAGTATTTT
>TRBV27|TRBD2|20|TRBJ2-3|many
CASAPWAGRQGSGRADTQYF
TGTGCCAGCGCCCCTTGGGCCGGAAGGCAAGGTAGCGGGAGAGCAGATACGCAGTATTTT